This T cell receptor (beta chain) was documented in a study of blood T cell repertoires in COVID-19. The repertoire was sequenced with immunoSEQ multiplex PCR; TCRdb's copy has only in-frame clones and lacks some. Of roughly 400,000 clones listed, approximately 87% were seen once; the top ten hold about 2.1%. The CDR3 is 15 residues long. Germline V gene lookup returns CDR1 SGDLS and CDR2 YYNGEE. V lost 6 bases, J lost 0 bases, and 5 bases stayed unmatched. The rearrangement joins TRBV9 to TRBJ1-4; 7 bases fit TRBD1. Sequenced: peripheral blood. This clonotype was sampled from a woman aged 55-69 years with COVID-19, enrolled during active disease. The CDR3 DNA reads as TGTGCCAGCACCCTTACAGGGGCAACTAATGAAAAACTGTTTTTT. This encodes CASTLTGATNEKLFF.